This T cell receptor beta chain was identified during a study of blood T cell repertoires in COVID-19. Seattle patient enrollment occurred during active infection, with longitudinal follow-up thereafter. Sequencing was performed with immunoSEQ multiplex PCR; in TCRdb, only in-frame clones are kept and a portion is missing. The sample has 200,000 to 250,000 clones, 84% seen once. Trimming pared 4 bases from V and 4 bases from J, leaving 11 bases between. Germline CDR1 reads SGDLS; CDR2 reads YYNGEE. CDR3 size: 13 residues. This chain joins TRBV9 and TRBJ2-5; D perhaps matches TRBD2 (7 bases). The sequence came from a woman of 80 years or more with COVID-19, enrolled during active disease. Sequencing was performed on peripheral blood. CDR3 sequence reads: CASSPGGPETQYF. The CDR3, as DNA: TGTGCCAGCAGCCCCGGGGGGCCAGAGACCCAGTACTTC.